This T cell receptor beta chain is drawn from a study of T cells expressing NK-cell markers. The germline gives CDR1 SNHLY, CDR2 FYNNEI. The CDR3 has 13 amino acids. TCRdb re-called the 5' RACE reads and catalogs CDR3 proteins one per entry, DNA excluded. Seen in this sample are fewer than 400,000 distinct CDR3 sequences; the ten most common clones hold around 10%. This rearrangement joins TRBV2 to TRBJ1-2; TCRdb indicates TRBD1, and absent DNA this call remains unverified. Source material: blood T cells: a sorted CD56 or NKG2C T cell subset, CD4+ or CD8+ T cells, or bulk PBMC T cells (not recorded which). This TCR was recovered from a woman aged 50 to 65 in good health. This chain's CDR3 is CASISRDRDGYTF.